This TCR beta chain was sequenced in a study of T cell responses to AZD1222 COVID-19 vaccine. Study-wide results and caveats: Nearly half of spike-specific TCRs reportedly target variant regions that are unmutated in the B.1.351 and B.1.1.7 variants.

V dropped 4 bases and J dropped 0; count of bases not matched to a gene: 6. Per the germline V gene, CDR1 is SNHLY and CDR2 is FYNNEI. The CDR3 length is 16 residues. Data came from immunoSEQ multiplex PCR; TCRdb stores just in-frame clones and leaves some out. Of around 140,000 clones detected, just over 90% appear once; the ten largest clones hold roughly 9.1%. In the case of this clone: The target antigen is unknown.

The clonotype was recovered from an adult in good health. The V and J genes are TRBV2 and TRBJ1-3, with 7 positions matching TRBD1. Specimen: peripheral blood, collected on day 0 of AZD1222 vaccination. CDR3 loop: CASSARRQGSGNTIYF. The CDR3 DNA is TGTGCCAGCAGTGCCCGGAGACAGGGCTCTGGAAACACCATATATTTT.